This entry is about one T cell receptor (beta chain). The source of the sample is a study of CD8 T cells in ankylosing spondylitis. A single record per CDR3 protein comes from TCRdb applying MiXCR to the 5' RACE reads. This sample has approximately 350,000 distinct CDR3 sequences, with approximately 22% found just once. CDR1 and CDR2 (germline): SGHTA, FQGTGA. Trimming removed 5 bases from V and 7 bases from J; junction bases left unmatched: 12. The CDR3 loop spans 16 amino acids. This TCR was sampled from a male donor with ankylosing spondylitis or in good health (not recorded which). Sequencing was performed on blood, either unsorted or a sorted T cell fraction (not recorded which). The chain is built from TRBV7-3 and TRBJ2-1; TRBD1 matches at 9 bases. CDR3 coding DNA: TGTGCCAGCAGCCCACCCGGACAGGGGATTAGGAATGAGCAGTTCTTC. Protein product: CASSPPGQGIRNEQFF.